The source of this TCR beta chain is a study of T cell responses to AZD1222 COVID-19 vaccine. Points from the study as a whole: Sampling that yielded the repertoires occurred only after the peak T cell response. Spike-specific TCR breadth and depth went up after people got two AZD1222 doses. Unmutated variant regions reportedly attract nearly half of all spike-specific TCRs.

Produced via immunoSEQ multiplex PCR; TCRdb's table is partial and in-frame only. The sample includes over 60,000 clones, around 87% of them seen just once. Notes on this clone: The antigen remains unidentified.

This CDR3 has 14 residues. The germline gives CDR1 SGDLS, CDR2 YYNGEE. V lost 4 bases, J lost 1 base, and 11 bases lay in between. Sequencing was performed on peripheral blood, taken on day 0 of AZD1222 vaccination. This rearrangement joins TRBV9 to TRBJ1-1; a weak D match, TRBD1 (6 bases). This receptor was identified in an adult in good health. CDR3 loop: CASSPTGRNTEAFF. The CDR3, as DNA: TGTGCCAGCAGCCCGACAGGCCGGAACACTGAAGCTTTCTTT.